Described below is a single T cell receptor beta chain sequence and its context. Its specificity is unknown. The time point here: late sampling 161 to 241 days after vaccination in a few convalescent patients. The CDR3 is 15 amino acids. The germline CDR1 and CDR2 sequences are MDHEN and SYDVKM. The trim removed 5 bases at V and 3 bases at J, leaving 3 bases unmatched. This entry belongs to a study of vaccination and CD4 T cells after COVID-19. The overall study: Two of the convalescents were Hispanic, and convalescents were six males and four females. Median time from second vaccine dose to sampling was roughly 72 days (14 to 241). A few convalescent patients gave samples at day 14 and days 161 to 241 post-vaccination. Study-wide findings and caveats: The study sampled relatively few convalescent patients and omitted early post-infection timepoints.

TCRdb fed the PCR reads into MiXCR, producing one record per CDR3 protein. The repertoire includes 25,000 to 30,000 distinct CDR3 sequences, 45% to 60% of them detected once, and around 5.9% sits in the top ten. The receptor's source is a human donor who had recovered from COVID-19. The sample in question was CD4+ T cells from blood, obtained about 7 months after SARS-CoV-2 vaccination. V and J are TRBV28 and TRBJ2-1; TRBD2 matches at 11 bases. The CDR3 DNA is TGTGCCAGCAGTCCCGGGACTAGCGGCTACAATGAGCAGTTCTTC. Amino acids: CASSPGTSGYNEQFF.